What follows are 23 T cell receptor beta chains derived from one specimen sequenced in a study of blood T cell repertoires in COVID-19. Profiling relied on immunoSEQ multiplex PCR, and the TCRdb table lists in-frame clones only, not all of them. The table includes 60,000 to 80,000 clones, almost 85% detected once. Material for sequencing was peripheral blood. Receptor source: a man between 50 and 59 years old with active COVID-19.

The count of this clone is one. The chain carries TRBV6-6 and TRBJ1-5, with D unclear. Looked up from germline, CDR1 is MNHNY and CDR2 is SVGAGI (reference sequence). There are 14 residues in the CDR3. V was clipped by 2 bases and J by 11 bases, with 16 bases between them. CDR3 sequence (DNA): TGTGCCAGCAGTTACCCCCGAAATAGTGGAGCCCAGCATTTT. Translation: CASSYPRNSGAQHF.

The chain links TRBV2 to TRBJ2-3, with 8 bases that match TRBD2. Unmatched junction bases numbered 2, after V lost 3 bases and J lost 0 bases. Germline V gene lookup returns CDR1 SNHLY and CDR2 FYNNEI. CDR3 size: 15 residues. As DNA, the CDR3 is TGTGCCAGCAGTGATCCTAGCGGGAGCACAGATACGCAGTATTTT. It encodes CASSDPSGSTDTQYF. Full variable domain (remainder filled in from reference TRBV2 and TRBJ2-3): EPEVTQTPSHQVTQMGQEVILRCVPISNHLYFYWYRQILGQKVEFLVSFYNNEISEKSEIFDDQFSVERPDGSNFTLKIRSTKLEDSAMYFCASSDPSGSTDTQYFGPGTRLTVL.

J is TRBJ1-4 and V is TRBV19; 10 bases line up with TRBD1. The CDR3 runs 15 residues. Unmatched junction bases numbered 7, after V lost 5 bases and J lost 7 bases. The germline V gene has CDR1 LNHDA and CDR2 SQIVND (reference sequence). CDR3 DNA sequence: TGTGCCAGTAGTTTTCGGACAGGGGGAGGTGAAAAACTGTTTTTT. The encoded protein is CASSFRTGGGEKLFF.

This clone was seen a few times. The chain uses TRBV4-3 and TRBJ2-1; 9 positions agree with TRBD1. CDR1 and CDR2 (germline): LGHNA, YSLEER. The junction had 10 bases not matched to a gene; V was cut back by 0 bases and J by 4 bases. The CDR3 extends over 18 amino acids. The CDR3 DNA reads as TGCGCCAGCAGCCAAGATACTACAGGGACAGGGCAATACAATGAGCAGTTCTTC. Translation: CASSQDTTGTGQYNEQFF.

The V and J genes are TRBV9 and TRBJ1-4; D unclear. This CDR3 spans 16 amino acids. The V gene's germline CDR1 is SGDLS and CDR2 YYNGEE. The V end lost 4 bases, the J end lost 0 bases, and 13 bases lay between the germline ends. The CDR3 coding sequence is TGTGCCAGCAGCCTCGGGAGGAGGGCAACTAATGAAAAACTGTTTTTT. This sequence encodes CASSLGRRATNEKLFF.

This rearrangement joins TRBV4-1 to TRBJ1-3, with D maybe TRBD1 (5 bases). The CDR3 is 15 residues long. CDR1 and CDR2 from the germline V gene are MGHRA and YSYEKL. The V end lost 0 bases, the J end lost 2 bases, and 8 bases lay between the germline ends. The CDR3 DNA is TGCGCCAGCAGCCAAGATTCACAGGCTGGAAACACCATATATTTT. Protein: CASSQDSQAGNTIYF.

The V gene is TRBV30, the J gene TRBJ2-2, with 11 bases that match TRBD2. CDR1 and CDR2 from the germline V gene are GTSNPN and SVGIG (reference sequence). The CDR3 is 15 amino acids. Losses at the gene ends were 1 base for V and 13 bases for J; bases not matched to a gene: 11. The CDR3 bases are TGTGCCTGGAGTGACCAGACTAGCGGGACCGGGTGGCTGTTTTTT. Its protein product is CAWSDQTSGTGWLFF.

The rearrangement joins TRBV6-1 to TRBJ2-2, with 8 nucleotides matching TRBD1. The junction had 10 bases not matched to a gene; V was cut back by 3 bases and J by 4 bases. CDR3 length: 17 residues. The V gene's germline CDR1 is MNHNS and CDR2 SASEGT. The CDR3 sequence is CASSDWRQGAGTGELFF. The CDR3 coding sequence is TGTGCCAGCAGTGATTGGCGGCAGGGGGCCGGCACCGGGGAGCTGTTTTTT.

This chain links TRBV7-2 with TRBJ2-1, with 7 bases aligning to TRBD1. The CDR3 contains 15 residues. The J segment lost 5 bases and the V segment lost 4 bases, leaving 8 bases of the junction unmatched. Germline V gene data show CDR1 as SGHTA and CDR2 as FQGNSA. This chain's CDR3 is CASSSRTGTDNEQFF. In DNA form, the CDR3 reads TGTGCCAGCAGCTCTCGAACCGGGACAGACAATGAGCAGTTCTTC.

The J gene is TRBJ2-5, the V gene TRBV30; D ambiguous. In germline, CDR1 is GTSNPN, CDR2 SVGIG (reference sequence). V was shortened by 2 bases and J by 5 bases, with 6 bases between the two germline ends. This CDR3 has 11 residues. The CDR3 nucleotides read TGTGCCTGGAGTCTCGGGGAGACCCAGTACTTC. The encoded protein is CAWSLGETQYF. The full variable domain, rest sourced from reference TRBV30 and TRBJ2-5, is SQTIHQWPATLVQPVGSPLSLECTVEGTSNPNLYWYRQAAGRGLQLLFYSVGIGQISSEVPQNLSASRPQDRQFILSSKKLLLSDSGFYLCAWSLGETQYFGPGTRLLVL.

This clone has just a few counts. CDR3: CASSPPGLARASEQYF. The CDR3 DNA reads as TGTGCCAGCAGCCCACCGGGACTAGCGAGGGCCTCCGAGCAGTACTTC. This chain uses TRBV7-9 with TRBJ2-7, with 10 bases matching TRBD2. The CDR3 is made up of 16 amino acids. V trimming: 5 bases; J trimming: 6 bases; junction bases outside the gene matches: 13. The germline CDR1 and CDR2 sequences are SEHNR and FQNEAQ (reference sequence).

The chain couples TRBV12-3 or TRBV12-4 to TRBJ1-1; 8 nucleotides agree with TRBD1. The ends lost 5 bases at V and 11 bases at J; junction bases unmatched: 4. The CDR3 runs to 11 residues. In DNA form, the CDR3 reads TGTGCCAGCAGTGACAGGGGCTCGGCTTTCTTT. Translated, it gives CASSDRGSAFF.

The sample holds one count of this clone. The chain carries TRBV7-2 and TRBJ2-5, with D hard to call. Trimming left V 4 bases short and J 0 bases short, with 15 bases between. Germline assignment: CDR1 SGHTA and CDR2 FQGNSA. The CDR3 is 16 amino acids. Here the CDR3 reads CASSSQVQRYQETQYF. DNA of the CDR3: TGTGCCAGCAGCTCTCAAGTGCAGAGGTACCAAGAGACCCAGTACTTC.

This clone was picked up one time. CDR3 coding DNA: TGCAGCGTCGCGCGGGGAACTGAAGCTTTCTTT. Residues: CSVARGTEAFF. The J gene is TRBJ1-1, the V gene TRBV29-1; unclear D gene. Germline V gives CDR1 SQVTM, CDR2 ANQGSEA. The CDR3 runs to 11 residues. V shed 6 bases and J shed 5 bases, with 10 bases lying between them.

This chain uses TRBV29-1 with TRBJ1-2, with D tentatively TRBD1 (5 bases). The CDR3 contains 13 residues. Trimming removed 8 bases from V and 2 bases from J, with 15 bases in between. The germline V gene encodes CDR1 SQVTM and CDR2 ANQGSEA. The CDR3 region has the DNA TGCAGCACACCACAGGTCCCAAACTATGGCTACACCTTC. Its protein product is CSTPQVPNYGYTF.

The chain has TRBV11-2 and TRBJ1-5, with D hard to call. With 1 base removed from V and 2 bases from J, the gap between germline ends came to 6 bases. This CDR3 is built from 14 residues. Germline values: CDR1 SGHAT, CDR2 FQNNGV. CDR3 loop: CASSLAEGNQPQHF. The CDR3 DNA reads as TGTGCCAGCAGCTTAGCTGAGGGCAATCAGCCCCAGCATTTT. The variable domain in full, with the rest retrieved from reference TRBV11-2 and TRBJ1-5, is EAGVAQSPRYKIIEKRQSVAFWCNPISGHATLYWYQQILGQGPKLLIQFQNNGVVDDSQLPKDRFSAERLKGVDSTLKIQPAKLEDSAVYLCASSLAEGNQPQHFGDGTRLSIL.

This chain uses TRBV6-5 with TRBJ1-1; D is ambiguous. Per the germline V gene, CDR1 is MNHEY and CDR2 is SVGAGI. The ends were cut back, 6 bases at V and 3 bases at J, with 14 bases in the middle. CDR3 size: 14 residues. The CDR3 bases are TGTGCCAGCAGCAACCACCATGGAGACACTGAAGCTTTCTTT. Translation gives CASSNHHGDTEAFF.

The V call is TRBV6-6, the J call TRBJ1-2; TRBD1 matches at 11 bases. From germline, CDR1 is MNHNY and CDR2 SVGAGI (reference sequence). V lost 5 bases, J lost 5 bases, and 4 bases stayed unmatched. This CDR3 contains 14 residues. CDR3 sequence (DNA): TGTGCCAGCAGTACCGGGACAGGGGGTTATGGCTACACCTTC. It encodes CASSTGTGGYGYTF.

Comments on this clone: Compared with germline, one end of the junction differs, possibly owing to a read error. J is TRBJ2-1 and V is TRBV7-7; TRBD2 agrees at 9 bases. Germline V CDR1 and CDR2: SSHAT, FNYEAQ (reference sequence). The length of the CDR3 is 16 residues. Here the CDR3 reads CASSRGPPTSGNEQFF. The CDR3 coding sequence is TGTGCTAGCAGTCGGGGCCCCCCGACTAGCGGAAATGAGCAGTTCTTC.

The genes are TRBV9 and TRBJ2-7, with D possibly TRBD2 on 6 matching bases. The CDR3 is 16 amino acids. The V and J ends lost 0 bases and 2 bases respectively, with 15 bases between them. The germline V gene encodes CDR1 SGDLS and CDR2 YYNGEE. CDR3 sequence: CASSVAGDSRAYEQYF. The CDR3 DNA reads as TGTGCCAGCAGCGTAGCGGGGGACTCCCGAGCCTACGAGCAGTACTTC.

The chain carries TRBV9 and TRBJ1-2, with 10 positions matching TRBD1. The ends lost 2 bases at V and 8 bases at J; junction bases unmatched: 12. The CDR3 loop spans 16 amino acids. Germline assignment: CDR1 SGDLS and CDR2 YYNGEE. The CDR3: CASSVGQGGGKEGYTF. CDR3 in DNA: TGTGCCAGCAGCGTCGGACAGGGGGGTGGGAAGGAGGGCTACACCTTC.

This CDR3 is CASSVEGQGVSSNYNEQFF. CDR3 DNA: TGTGCCAGCAGCGTAGAAGGACAGGGGGTTTCCTCTAACTACAATGAGCAGTTCTTC. The chain has TRBV9 and TRBJ2-1, with TRBD1 matching 10 bases. Germline assignment: CDR1 SGDLS and CDR2 YYNGEE. The CDR3 sequence is 19 residues long. V gave up 0 bases and J gave up 3 bases; unmatched junction bases: 12.

The chain carries TRBV19 and TRBJ1-6; TRBD1 might be the D (6 bases). The germline V gene encodes CDR1 LNHDA and CDR2 SQIVND (reference sequence). V shed 4 bases and J shed 14 bases, with 18 bases lying between them. The CDR3 consists of 14 residues. CDR3 sequence reads: CASSTRWGGESLHF. CDR3 bases: TGTGCCAGTAGTACCCGCTGGGGGGGCGAATCCCTCCACTTT.